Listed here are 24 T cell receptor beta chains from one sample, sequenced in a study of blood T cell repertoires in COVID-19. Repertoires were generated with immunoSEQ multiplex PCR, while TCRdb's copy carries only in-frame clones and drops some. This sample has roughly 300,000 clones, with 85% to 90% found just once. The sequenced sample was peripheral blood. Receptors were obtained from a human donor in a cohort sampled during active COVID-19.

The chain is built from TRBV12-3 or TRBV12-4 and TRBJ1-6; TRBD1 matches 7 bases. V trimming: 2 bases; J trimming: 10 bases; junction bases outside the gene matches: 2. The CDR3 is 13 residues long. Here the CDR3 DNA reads TGTGCCAGCAGTTTACAGGACAGGTCACCCCTCCACTTT. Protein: CASSLQDRSPLHF.

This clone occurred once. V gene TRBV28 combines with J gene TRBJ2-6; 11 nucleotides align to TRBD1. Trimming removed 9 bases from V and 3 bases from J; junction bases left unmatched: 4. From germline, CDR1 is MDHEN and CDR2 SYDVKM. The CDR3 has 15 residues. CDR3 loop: CASGTGGVGANVLTF. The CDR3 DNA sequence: TGTGCCAGTGGGACAGGGGGTGTTGGGGCCAACGTCCTGACTTTC. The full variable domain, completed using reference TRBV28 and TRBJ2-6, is DVKVTQSSRYLVKRTGEKVFLECVQDMDHENMFWYRQDPGLGLRLIYFSYDVKMKEKGDIPEGYSVSREKKERFSLILESASTNQTSMYLCASGTGGVGANVLTFGAGSRLTVL.

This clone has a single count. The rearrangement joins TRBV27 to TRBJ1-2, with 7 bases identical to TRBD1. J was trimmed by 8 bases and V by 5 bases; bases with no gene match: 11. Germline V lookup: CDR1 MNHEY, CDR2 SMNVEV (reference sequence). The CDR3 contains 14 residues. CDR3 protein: CASSPKQGRGGYTF. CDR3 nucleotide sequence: TGTGCCAGCAGTCCTAAACAGGGGCGCGGCGGCTACACCTTC.

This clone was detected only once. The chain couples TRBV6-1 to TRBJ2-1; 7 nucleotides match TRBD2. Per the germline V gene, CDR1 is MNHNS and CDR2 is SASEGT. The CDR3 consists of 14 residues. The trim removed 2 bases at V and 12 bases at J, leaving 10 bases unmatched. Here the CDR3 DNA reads TGTGCCAGCAGTGAACGGGCAGGGCCGGGAGGGCAGTTCTTC. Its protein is CASSERAGPGGQFF.

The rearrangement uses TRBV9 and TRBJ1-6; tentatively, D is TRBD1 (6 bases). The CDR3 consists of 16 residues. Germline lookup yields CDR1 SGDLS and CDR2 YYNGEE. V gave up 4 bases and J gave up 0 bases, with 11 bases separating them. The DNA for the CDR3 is TGTGCCAGCAGCACATTGGACAGCTCCTATAATTCACCCCTCCACTTT. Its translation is CASSTLDSSYNSPLHF. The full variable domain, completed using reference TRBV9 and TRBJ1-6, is DSGVTQTPKHLITATGQRVTLRCSPRSGDLSVYWYQQSLDQGLQFLIQYYNGEERAKGNILERFSAQQFPDLHSELNLSSLELGDSALYFCASSTLDSSYNSPLHFGNGTRLTVT.

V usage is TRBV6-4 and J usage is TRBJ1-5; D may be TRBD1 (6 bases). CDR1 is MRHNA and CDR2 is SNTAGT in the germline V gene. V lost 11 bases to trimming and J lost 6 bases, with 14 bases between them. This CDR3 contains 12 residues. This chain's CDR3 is CASQGLGQPQHF. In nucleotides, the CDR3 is TGTGCCTCCCAGGGGCTCGGTCAGCCCCAGCATTTT.

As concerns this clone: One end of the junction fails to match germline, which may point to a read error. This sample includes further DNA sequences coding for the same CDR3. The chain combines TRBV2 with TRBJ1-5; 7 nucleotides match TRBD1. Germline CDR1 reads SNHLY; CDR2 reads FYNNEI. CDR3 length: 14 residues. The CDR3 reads CASSEGQGNQPQHF. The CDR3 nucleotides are TGTGCCAGCAGCGAAGGACAGGGCAATCAGCCCCAGCATTTT.

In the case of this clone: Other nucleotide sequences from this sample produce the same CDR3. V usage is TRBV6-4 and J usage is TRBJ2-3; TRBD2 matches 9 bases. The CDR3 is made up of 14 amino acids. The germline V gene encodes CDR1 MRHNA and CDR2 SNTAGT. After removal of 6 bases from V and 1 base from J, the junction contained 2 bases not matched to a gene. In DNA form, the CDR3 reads TGTGCCAGCAGCGTAGCGGGGGGCACAGATACGCAGTATTTT. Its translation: CASSVAGGTDTQYF.

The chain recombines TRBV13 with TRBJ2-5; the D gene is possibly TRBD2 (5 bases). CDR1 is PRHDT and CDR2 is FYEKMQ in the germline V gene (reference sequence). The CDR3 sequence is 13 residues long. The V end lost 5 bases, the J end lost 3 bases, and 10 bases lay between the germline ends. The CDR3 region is CASSPGLEETQYF. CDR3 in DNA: TGTGCCAGCAGCCCAGGACTGGAAGAGACCCAGTACTTC.

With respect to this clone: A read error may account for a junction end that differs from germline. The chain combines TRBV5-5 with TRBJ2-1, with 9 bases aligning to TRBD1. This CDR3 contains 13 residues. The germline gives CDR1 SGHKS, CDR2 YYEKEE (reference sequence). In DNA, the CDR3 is TGTGCCAGCAGCTCCTCCGGGACAGGGAGTATGGTCTTC. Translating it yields CASSSSGTGSMVF.

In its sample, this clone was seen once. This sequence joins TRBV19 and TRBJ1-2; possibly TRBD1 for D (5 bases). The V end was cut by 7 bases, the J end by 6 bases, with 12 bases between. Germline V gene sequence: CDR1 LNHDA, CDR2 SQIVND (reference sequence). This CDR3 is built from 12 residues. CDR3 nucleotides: TGTGCCAGTAATGGCAGGGAGGATGGCTACACCTTC. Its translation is CASNGREDGYTF.

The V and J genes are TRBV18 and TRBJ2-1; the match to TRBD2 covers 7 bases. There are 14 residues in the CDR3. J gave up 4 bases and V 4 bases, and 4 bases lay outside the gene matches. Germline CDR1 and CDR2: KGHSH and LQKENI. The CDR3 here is CASSRGLEYNEQFF. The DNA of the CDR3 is TGTGCCAGCTCACGCGGACTAGAGTACAATGAGCAGTTCTTC.

CDR3 DNA sequence: TGTGCCAGCAAGCGGGAATACAATGAGCAGTTCTTC. As protein: CASKREYNEQFF. This chain connects TRBV12-3 or TRBV12-4 to TRBJ2-1; TRBD2 matches 7 bases. V lost 7 bases, J lost 4 bases, and 1 base stayed unmatched. This CDR3 is 12 amino acids long.

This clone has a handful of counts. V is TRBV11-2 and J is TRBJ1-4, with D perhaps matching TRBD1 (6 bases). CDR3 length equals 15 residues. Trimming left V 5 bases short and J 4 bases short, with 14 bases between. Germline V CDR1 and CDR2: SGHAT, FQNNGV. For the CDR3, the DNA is TGTGCCAGCAGCCCAGAGACAGGCCTTAATGAAAAACTGTTTTTT. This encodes CASSPETGLNEKLFF.

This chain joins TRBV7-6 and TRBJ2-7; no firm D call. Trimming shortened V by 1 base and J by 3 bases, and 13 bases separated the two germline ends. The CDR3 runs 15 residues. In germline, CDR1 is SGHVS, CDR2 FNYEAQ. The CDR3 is CASSLDGGSVYEQYF. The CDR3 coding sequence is TGTGCCAGCAGCTTAGATGGTGGAAGCGTCTACGAGCAGTACTTC.

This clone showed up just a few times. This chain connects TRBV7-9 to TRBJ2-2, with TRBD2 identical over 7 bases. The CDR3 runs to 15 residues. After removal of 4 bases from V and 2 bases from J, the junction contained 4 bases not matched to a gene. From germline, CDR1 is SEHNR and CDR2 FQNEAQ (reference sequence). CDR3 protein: CASSSGGPNTGELFF. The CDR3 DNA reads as TGTGCCAGCAGCTCGGGGGGTCCAAACACCGGGGAGCTGTTTTTT.

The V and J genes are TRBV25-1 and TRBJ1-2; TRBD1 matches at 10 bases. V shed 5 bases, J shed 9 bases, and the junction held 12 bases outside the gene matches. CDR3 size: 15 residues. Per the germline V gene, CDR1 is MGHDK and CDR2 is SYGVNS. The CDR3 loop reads CASSPLTTGGASYTF. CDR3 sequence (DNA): TGTGCCAGCAGTCCACTGACGACAGGGGGCGCTAGCTACACCTTC.

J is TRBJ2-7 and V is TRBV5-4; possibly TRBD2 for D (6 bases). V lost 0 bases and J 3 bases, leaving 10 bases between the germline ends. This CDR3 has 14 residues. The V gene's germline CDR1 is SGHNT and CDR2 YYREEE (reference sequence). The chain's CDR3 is CASSLGGTVYEQYF. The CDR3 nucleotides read TGTGCCAGCAGCTTGGGCGGGACGGTCTACGAGCAGTACTTC. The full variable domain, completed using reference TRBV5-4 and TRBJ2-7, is ETGVTQSPTHLIKTRGQQVTLRCSSQSGHNTVSWYQQALGQGPQFIFQYYREEENGRGNFPPRFSGLQFPNYSSELNVNALELDDSALYLCASSLGGTVYEQYFGPGTRLTVT.

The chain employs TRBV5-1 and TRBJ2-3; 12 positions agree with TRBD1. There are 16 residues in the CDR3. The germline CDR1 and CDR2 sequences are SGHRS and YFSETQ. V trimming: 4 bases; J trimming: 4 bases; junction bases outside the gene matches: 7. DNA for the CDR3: TGCGCCAGCAGCGTCCGAGGGACAGGGGGCTCAGATACGCAGTATTTT. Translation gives CASSVRGTGGSDTQYF. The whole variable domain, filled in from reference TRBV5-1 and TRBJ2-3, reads KAGVTQTPRYLIKTRGQQVTLSCSPISGHRSVSWYQQTPGQGLQFLFEYFSETQRNKGNFPGRFSGRQFSNSRSEMNVSTLELGDSALYLCASSVRGTGGSDTQYFGPGTRLTVL.

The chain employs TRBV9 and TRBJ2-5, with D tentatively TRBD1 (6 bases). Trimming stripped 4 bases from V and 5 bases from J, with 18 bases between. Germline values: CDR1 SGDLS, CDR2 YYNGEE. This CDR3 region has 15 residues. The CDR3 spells CASSPGALNGETQYF. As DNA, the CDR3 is TGTGCCAGCAGCCCAGGGGCCTTGAATGGGGAGACCCAGTACTTC.

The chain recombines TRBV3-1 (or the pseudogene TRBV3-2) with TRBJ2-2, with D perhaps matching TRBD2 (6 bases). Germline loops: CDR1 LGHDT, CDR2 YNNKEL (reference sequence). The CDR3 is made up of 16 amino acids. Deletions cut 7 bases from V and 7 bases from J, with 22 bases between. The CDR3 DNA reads TGTGCCAGCAACACCGGGACTTTTGCAGGTATCGGGGAGCTGTTTTTT. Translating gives CASNTGTFAGIGELFF.

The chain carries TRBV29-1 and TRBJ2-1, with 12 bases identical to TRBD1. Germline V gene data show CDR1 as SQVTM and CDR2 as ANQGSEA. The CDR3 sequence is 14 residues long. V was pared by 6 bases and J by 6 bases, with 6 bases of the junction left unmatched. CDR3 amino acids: CSVGPGQGANEQFF. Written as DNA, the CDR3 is TGCAGCGTCGGTCCGGGACAGGGGGCCAATGAGCAGTTCTTC.

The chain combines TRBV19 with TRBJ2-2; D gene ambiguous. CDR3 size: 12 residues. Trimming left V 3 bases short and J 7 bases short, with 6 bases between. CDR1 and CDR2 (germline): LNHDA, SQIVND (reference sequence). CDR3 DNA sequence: TGTGCCAGTAGTATGCAGGTCGGGGAGCTGTTTTTT. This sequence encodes CASSMQVGELFF.

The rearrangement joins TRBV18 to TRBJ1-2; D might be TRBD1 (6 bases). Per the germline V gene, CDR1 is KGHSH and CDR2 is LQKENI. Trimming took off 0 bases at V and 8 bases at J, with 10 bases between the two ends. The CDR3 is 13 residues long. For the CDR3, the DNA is TGTGCCAGCTCACCACCGGGGGCTAAGGGCTACACCTTC. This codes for CASSPPGAKGYTF.